This T cell receptor (beta chain) comes out of a study of OX40 agonist ivuxolimab in advanced cancers. Turning to the overall study: Ivuxolimab was a fully human IgG2 agonistic monoclonal antibody targeting the costimulatory receptor OX40 (CD134). Intravenous ivuxolimab was administered to patients every 2 weeks at six dose levels: 0.01, 0.1, 0.3, 1.5, 3 and 10 mg/kg. Among the 50 to 55 dose-escalation patients, about 20 had hepatocellular carcinoma, 15 melanoma, 9 renal cell carcinoma and 9 head and neck cancer. In the dose-escalation cohort, more than 80% of patients were male, and the mean age was 60 years with a range of about 23 to 79. Prior anti-PD-1, anti-PD-L1 or anti-CTLA-4 therapy was permitted, and approximately 41% of dose-escalation patients had received checkpoint inhibitors. Partial responses were achieved by three dose-escalation patients, of whom one had hepatocellular carcinoma and two had cutaneous melanoma. Peripheral TCRbeta sequencing aimed to test whether ivuxolimab altered TCR sequence diversity and caused clonal T-cell expansion. The paper describes the monotherapy dose-escalation part (N of about 54 patients) of the phase I trial of ivuxolimab.

Points the paper makes about the study in general: On average, CD8+ T cells showed more expanded clones than CD4+ T cells after ivuxolimab. In partial responders in the 0.1-3.0 mg/kg groups, normalized peripheral clonal expansion was found to be among the lowest, especially among CD8+ T cells. Low levels of normalized T-cell clonal expansion were also shown by some nonresponding patients. At doses from 0.1 to 3.0 mg/kg, clonal expansion was seen in both CD4+ and CD8+ blood T cells between baseline and week 6. Which antigens the clonally expanded peripheral T cells were specific for was not determined.

In the germline V gene, CDR1 corresponds to SGHDT and CDR2 to YYEEEE. The junction carries 19 bases between V and J, which are trimmed by 6 bases and 3 bases respectively. The CDR3 goes from the cysteine to the phenylalanine over 15 residues. Solely the CDR3 DNA is kept, with 45 bases framed from the first base. Genomic DNA was extracted from sorted cells for sequencing of the TCRbeta CDR3 region. The immunoSEQ Assay was used to sequence the TCRbeta CDR3 regions. This immuneACCESS table, as held by TCRdb, lists in-frame sequences with V and J called but not all clones. Of the missing ones, under half trace to an unresolved V gene in checked studies; the others have no known cause. This sample comprises under 70,000 clones, roughly 85% of them detected only once. The top ten constitute 4% of the sample. The trial excluded patients who had a history of autoimmune disease or were on systemic immunosuppression. Peripheral blood for TCR sequencing was collected from all dose cohorts at baseline, on cycle 4 day 1, and on cycle 7 day 1. Samples came from an open-label, multicenter, first-in-human phase I dose-escalation trial of ivuxolimab. The trial enrolled adults with locally advanced or metastatic head and neck squamous cell, hepatocellular, melanoma or renal cell carcinoma. Before TCR sequencing, CD4+ T cells and CD8+ T cells from peripheral blood were sorted into separate populations.

With regard to this clone: It has no known antigen specificity. One base away there is no much larger clone; base qualities are not given.

Here the chain combines TRBV5-6 and TRBJ2-7; a confident D gene designation cannot be given. Sequencing was performed on CD4+ or CD8+ T cells sorted from blood, taken in a trial of the OX40 agonist ivuxolimab. The source is an adult with an advanced solid tumor such as melanoma, head and neck, liver or kidney cancer. The DNA sequence is given as TGTGCCAGCAACCAAATAGGCAGAATCCACTACGAGCAGTACTTC. It translates to CASNQIGRIHYEQYF.